This passage covers 4 T cell receptor beta chains from one sample sequenced in a study of T cells in tumors after PD-1 blockade. Clones were read by immunoSEQ multiplex PCR, and TCRdb kept only the in-frame ones, dropping some. The table has fewer than 50,000 clones, about 84% seen once. Sequencing was performed on PBMCs, taken before anti-PD-1 treatment. The source of these receptors is a human donor with basal cell carcinoma.

The gene calls are TRBV19 and TRBJ1-1; no firm D call. The CDR3 is 15 amino acids. Germline V lookup: CDR1 LNHDA, CDR2 SQIVND (reference sequence). V lost 3 bases and J lost 4, with 15 bases in between. CDR3 bases: TGTGCCAGTAGTATCCACGCCCGAGGCGCCACTGAAGCTTTCTTT. This encodes CASSIHARGATEAFF.

The J gene is TRBJ2-5, the V gene TRBV7-9; the D gene could be TRBD1 or TRBD2 (5 bases each). Germline loops: CDR1 SEHNR, CDR2 FQNEAQ (reference sequence). V was cut by 4 bases and J by 4 bases, with 13 bases left in between. CDR3 length equals 14 residues. CDR3: CASSSRTGGETQYF. DNA of the CDR3: TGTGCCAGCAGCTCCCGGACTGGGGGAGAGACCCAGTACTTC.

This clone occurred once. V is TRBV11-3 and J is TRBJ1-1; D is unresolved. CDR1 is SGHNT and CDR2 is YENEEA in the germline V gene. Between the trimmed V and J ends, which lost 0 bases and 7 bases, there was a span of 6 bases. The CDR3 sequence is 12 residues long. In DNA, the CDR3 is TGTGCCAGCAGCTTAGATGGGGATGAAGCTTTCTTT. Its protein is CASSLDGDEAFF.

The genes are TRBV30 and TRBJ1-1; D possibly corresponds to TRBD1 (6 bases). V was pared by 4 bases and J by 0 bases, with 12 bases between. The germline V gene has CDR1 GTSNPN and CDR2 SVGIG (reference sequence). The CDR3 runs 14 residues. The CDR3 sequence is CAWTITGLNTEAFF. CDR3 DNA sequence: TGTGCCTGGACCATTACAGGGTTGAACACTGAAGCTTTCTTT. The entire variable domain, with the rest obtained from reference TRBV30 and TRBJ1-1, is as follows: SQTIHQWPATLVQPVGSPLSLECTVEGTSNPNLYWYRQAAGRGLQLLFYSVGIGQISSEVPQNLSASRPQDRQFILSSKKLLLSDSGFYLCAWTITGLNTEAFFGQGTRLTVV.